This T cell receptor beta chain derives from a study of shared clonotypes between healthy human individuals. Regarding the study as a whole: The donor pool, a small one, limited the genetic and exposure-history diversity represented.

The run depth of the assay was deep. TCRdb's copy holds only in-frame clones and misses some; the assay was immunoSEQ multiplex PCR. Counted here are 2 million or so clones, roughly 94% occurring once; the ten biggest clones make up roughly 0.13%. Notes on this clone: Antigen specificity is unknown.

Germline CDR1 and CDR2: ENHRY and SYGVKD. V dropped 0 bases and J dropped 6 bases, with 9 bases sitting between them. The CDR3 is 13 residues long. This clonotype was sampled from a man younger than 30 in good health. This sequence joins TRBV10-3 and TRBJ2-7; maybe TRBD1 (5 bases). Source material: naive CD4+ T cells sorted from blood. The subset denotes: CD45RA+ positively selected. CDR3: CAISESTDPEQYF. The DNA for the CDR3 is TGTGCCATCAGTGAGTCGACAGATCCCGAGCAGTACTTC.